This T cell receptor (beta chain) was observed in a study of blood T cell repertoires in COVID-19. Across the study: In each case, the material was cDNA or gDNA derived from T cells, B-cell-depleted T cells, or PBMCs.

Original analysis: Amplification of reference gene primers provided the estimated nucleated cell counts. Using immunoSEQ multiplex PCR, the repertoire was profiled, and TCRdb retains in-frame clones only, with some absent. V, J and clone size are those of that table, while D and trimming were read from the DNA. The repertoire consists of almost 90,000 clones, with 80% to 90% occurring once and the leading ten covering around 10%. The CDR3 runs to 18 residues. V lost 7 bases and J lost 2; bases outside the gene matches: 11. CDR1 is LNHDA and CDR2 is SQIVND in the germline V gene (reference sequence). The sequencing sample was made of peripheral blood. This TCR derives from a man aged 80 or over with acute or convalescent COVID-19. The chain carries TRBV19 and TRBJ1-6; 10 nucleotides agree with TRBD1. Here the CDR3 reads CASNPPGQGNPYNSPLHF. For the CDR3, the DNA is TGTGCCAGTAACCCCCCGGGACAGGGGAACCCCTATAATTCACCCCTCCACTTT.